This is a list of T cell receptor beta chains from one sample in a study of blood T cell repertoires in COVID-19. The table came from immunoSEQ multiplex PCR; TCRdb's copy has only in-frame clones and leaves some out. The repertoire holds 100,000 to 150,000 clones, with roughly four fifths as singletons. The sequenced sample was peripheral blood. The receptors were sampled from a woman between 50 and 59 years old with acute or convalescent COVID-19. Both conserved end residues are part of each CDR3. Fields, in order: D gene, V gene, CDR3 length, clone size, J gene, CDR3 DNA, CDR3 protein. D genes are given only for firm matches. Size values are once, few and many counts, or a class for expanded clones, and some rows have none.

d_gene: TRBD1; v_gene: TRBV7-9; len: 14; abundance: .; j_gene: TRBJ1-1; CDR3nt: TGTGCCAGCAGCCCCAGGGACAGGGGCCGCGGGGCTTTCTTT; CDR3aa: CASSPRDRGRGAFF
d_gene: .; v_gene: TRBV6-6; len: 12; abundance: .; j_gene: TRBJ1-4; CDR3nt: TGTGCCAGCAGTTATCTAGGTGAAAAACTGTTTTTT; CDR3aa: CASSYLGEKLFF
d_gene: TRBD1; v_gene: TRBV9; len: 14; abundance: .; j_gene: TRBJ1-6; CDR3nt: TGTGCCAGCAGCGACAGGGGGCCTAATTCACCCCTCCACTTT; CDR3aa: CASSDRGPNSPLHF
d_gene: TRBD2; v_gene: TRBV7-3; len: 15; abundance: .; j_gene: TRBJ2-1; CDR3nt: TGTGCCAGCAGCTTAGCCCTAGCGGCCTACAATGAGCAGTTCTTC; CDR3aa: CASSLALAAYNEQFF
d_gene: TRBD2; v_gene: TRBV7-2; len: 15; abundance: .; j_gene: TRBJ2-7; CDR3nt: TGTGCCAGCAGCTTTACGGGACTAGCATCGTCGCAACCAAACTTC; CDR3aa: CASSFTGLASSQPNF
d_gene: .; v_gene: TRBV30; len: 11; abundance: .; j_gene: TRBJ1-1; CDR3nt: TGTGCCTGGAGTGCGACTGGAAAAGCTTTCTTT; CDR3aa: CAWSATGKAFF
d_gene: .; v_gene: TRBV6-6; len: 11; abundance: .; j_gene: TRBJ2-5; CDR3nt: TGTGCCACCACTAGGAAAGAGACCCAGTACTTC; CDR3aa: CATTRKETQYF
d_gene: TRBD1; v_gene: TRBV5-8; len: 13; abundance: .; j_gene: TRBJ2-1; CDR3nt: TGTGCCAGCAGCCGACAGGGTCTCGATGAGCAGTTCTTC; CDR3aa: CASSRQGLDEQFF
d_gene: TRBD1; v_gene: TRBV27; len: 13; abundance: once; j_gene: TRBJ1-2; CDR3nt: TGTGCCAGCAGTTCCTCAGGGGGGTGGGGCTACACCTTC; CDR3aa: CASSSSGGWGYTF
d_gene: TRBD1; v_gene: TRBV14; len: 13; abundance: .; j_gene: TRBJ1-1; CDR3nt: TGTGCCAGCAGCCCCACAGGGGACACTGAAGCTTTCTTT; CDR3aa: CASSPTGDTEAFF
d_gene: TRBD1; v_gene: TRBV7-9; len: 16; abundance: .; j_gene: TRBJ2-6; CDR3nt: TGTGCCAGCAGCCTAAGACAGGGGGCAGGGGCCAACGTCCTGACTTTC; CDR3aa: CASSLRQGAGANVLTF
d_gene: TRBD2; v_gene: TRBV19; len: 18; abundance: .; j_gene: TRBJ2-5; CDR3nt: TGTGCCAGCGCTCGTACCATCCCCGGGGAGGGTAGAAGGGAGACCCAGTACTTC; CDR3aa: CASARTIPGEGRRETQYF
d_gene: .; v_gene: TRBV2; len: 17; abundance: .; j_gene: TRBJ1-5; CDR3nt: TGTGCCAGCAGTGATGGCAGGGCCGTGGGTTACAATCAGCCCCAGCATTTT; CDR3aa: CASSDGRAVGYNQPQHF
d_gene: TRBD2; v_gene: TRBV6-5; len: 13; abundance: .; j_gene: TRBJ2-1; CDR3nt: TGTGCCAGCAGGGGACTAACTTTACGTGAGCAGTTCTTC; CDR3aa: CASRGLTLREQFF
d_gene: TRBD2; v_gene: TRBV7-3; len: 14; abundance: .; j_gene: TRBJ2-3; CDR3nt: TGTGCCAGCAGCTTAGCGGGGGACACAGATACGCAGTATTTT; CDR3aa: CASSLAGDTDTQYF
d_gene: .; v_gene: TRBV4-1; len: 16; abundance: .; j_gene: TRBJ1-1; CDR3nt: TGCGCCAGCAGCCAAGATGAGGGACTTTTAAACACTGAAGCTTTCTTT; CDR3aa: CASSQDEGLLNTEAFF
d_gene: .; v_gene: TRBV20-1; len: 13; abundance: .; j_gene: TRBJ1-2; CDR3nt: TGCAGTGCTAGTTTGGACAGAGGAGATGGCTACACCTTC; CDR3aa: CSASLDRGDGYTF
d_gene: .; v_gene: TRBV18; len: 16; abundance: .; j_gene: TRBJ1-5; CDR3nt: TGTGCCAGCTCACAATCCTTGGCCAGAATCAATCAGCCCCAGCATTTT; CDR3aa: CASSQSLARINQPQHF
d_gene: .; v_gene: TRBV9; len: 16; abundance: .; j_gene: TRBJ2-1; CDR3nt: TGTGCCAGCAGCCCACAAGGAACGGGAGCCTGGAATGAGCAGTTCTTC; CDR3aa: CASSPQGTGAWNEQFF
d_gene: .; v_gene: TRBV28; len: 12; abundance: .; j_gene: TRBJ2-5; CDR3nt: TGTGCCAGCAGCCGACTCATGGAGACCCAGTACTTC; CDR3aa: CASSRLMETQYF
d_gene: .; v_gene: TRBV13; len: 16; abundance: .; j_gene: TRBJ2-1; CDR3nt: TGTGCCAGCAGCGGACCTAGGGGGTTTTCCTACAATGAGCAGTTCTTC; CDR3aa: CASSGPRGFSYNEQFF
d_gene: TRBD2; v_gene: TRBV18; len: 17; abundance: .; j_gene: TRBJ2-1; CDR3nt: TGTGCCAGCTCACGACTAGCGGGGGGTTATTCCTACAATGAGCAGTTCTTC; CDR3aa: CASSRLAGGYSYNEQFF
d_gene: .; v_gene: TRBV11-2; len: 12; abundance: .; j_gene: TRBJ2-1; CDR3nt: TGTGCCAGCAGCCTCTTATACGGTGAGCAGTTCTTC; CDR3aa: CASSLLYGEQFF
d_gene: .; v_gene: TRBV3-1/TRBV3-2; len: 16; abundance: once; j_gene: TRBJ2-3; CDR3nt: TGTGCCAGCAGCCCGGCAGCAGGGAGCAGGGGAGATACGCAGTATTTT; CDR3aa: CASSPAAGSRGDTQYF
d_gene: .; v_gene: TRBV1; len: 16; abundance: .; j_gene: TRBJ2-4; CDR3nt: TGCACCAGCAGCCTTATCCGACTAGCGGGACGCTACATTCAGTACTTC; CDR3aa: CTSSLIRLAGRYIQYF
d_gene: .; v_gene: TRBV19; len: 14; abundance: .; j_gene: TRBJ1-5; CDR3nt: TGTGCCAGTAGAGCGGGGATGAGCAATCAGCCCCAGCATTTT; CDR3aa: CASRAGMSNQPQHF
d_gene: .; v_gene: TRBV2; len: 13; abundance: .; j_gene: TRBJ1-1; CDR3nt: TGTGCCAGCAGTGAAGCTACGGGTACTGAAGCTTTCTTT; CDR3aa: CASSEATGTEAFF